This T cell receptor beta chain is drawn from a study of T cell clusters in autoimmune cytopenias. This CDR3 spans 14 amino acids. TRB rearrangements were amplified by touch-down multiplex PCR with mixed TRB-A/B primers. TCRdb re-called the multiplex PCR reads; one entry per CDR3 protein, DNA not given. The table for this sample gives about 5,900 distinct CDR3 sequences. Findings and caveats of the study: Functional roles of the in silico T cell clusters still await experimental validation. No cluster-lack signature appeared between secondary cytopenia and chronic lymphocytic leukemia patients, apparently due to lymphoma masking.

About 39,000 genome equivalents of blood DNA were amplified for TRB. On this clonotype itself: What it recognizes is unknown.

V gene TRBV12-3 or TRBV12-4 combines with J gene TRBJ2-7; TCRdb proposes TRBD2, but this gene call is untestable without DNA. What was sequenced was peripheral blood. This receptor was identified in a human donor with an autoimmune cytopenia or autoimmune hepatitis (not recorded which). The CDR3 spells CASSPTSSYNEQFF.